The 2 T cell receptor beta chains in this list originate from one sample, sequenced in a study of blood T cell repertoires in COVID-19. TCRdb's table, derived via immunoSEQ multiplex PCR, lists solely in-frame clones and lacks some. Here the sample spans a few hundred thousand clones, approximately 88% being singletons. The sequencing input was PBMCs or T cells enriched from blood (not recorded which). All receptors derive from a woman between 40 and 55 years old who had been exposed to COVID-19.

The rearrangement uses TRBV28 and TRBJ2-3; 8 nucleotides agree with TRBD2. J was trimmed by 3 bases and V by 6 bases; bases with no gene match: 5. The CDR3 length is 14 residues. Germline loops: CDR1 MDHEN, CDR2 SYDVKM. CDR3 sequence reads: CASRGTSWTDTQYF. The DNA of the CDR3 is TGTGCCAGCAGGGGGACTAGTTGGACAGATACGCAGTATTTT.

The chain joins TRBV4-2 to TRBJ1-2; 9 bases align to TRBD1. Germline values: CDR1 LGHNA, CDR2 YNFKEQ. The CDR3 runs to 15 residues. Unmatched junction bases numbered 8, after V lost 1 base and J lost 8 bases. The CDR3 here is CASSQAWGTGQGYTF. The CDR3 DNA is TGTGCCAGCAGCCAAGCCTGGGGGACAGGGCAGGGCTACACCTTC.